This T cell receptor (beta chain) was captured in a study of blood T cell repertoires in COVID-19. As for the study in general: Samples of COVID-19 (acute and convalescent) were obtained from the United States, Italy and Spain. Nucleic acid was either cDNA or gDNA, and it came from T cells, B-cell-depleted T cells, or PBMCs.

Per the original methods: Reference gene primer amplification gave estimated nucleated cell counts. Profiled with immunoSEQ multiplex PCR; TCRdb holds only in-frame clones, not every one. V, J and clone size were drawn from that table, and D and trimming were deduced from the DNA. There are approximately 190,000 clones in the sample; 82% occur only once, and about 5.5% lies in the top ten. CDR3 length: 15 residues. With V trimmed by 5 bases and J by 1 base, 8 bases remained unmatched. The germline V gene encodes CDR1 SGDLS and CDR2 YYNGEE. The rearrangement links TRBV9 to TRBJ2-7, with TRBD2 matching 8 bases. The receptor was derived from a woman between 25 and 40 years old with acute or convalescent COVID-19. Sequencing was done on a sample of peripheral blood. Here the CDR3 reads CASSLGGGFSYEQYF. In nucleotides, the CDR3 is TGTGCCAGCAGTCTCGGCGGGGGGTTTTCCTACGAGCAGTACTTC.